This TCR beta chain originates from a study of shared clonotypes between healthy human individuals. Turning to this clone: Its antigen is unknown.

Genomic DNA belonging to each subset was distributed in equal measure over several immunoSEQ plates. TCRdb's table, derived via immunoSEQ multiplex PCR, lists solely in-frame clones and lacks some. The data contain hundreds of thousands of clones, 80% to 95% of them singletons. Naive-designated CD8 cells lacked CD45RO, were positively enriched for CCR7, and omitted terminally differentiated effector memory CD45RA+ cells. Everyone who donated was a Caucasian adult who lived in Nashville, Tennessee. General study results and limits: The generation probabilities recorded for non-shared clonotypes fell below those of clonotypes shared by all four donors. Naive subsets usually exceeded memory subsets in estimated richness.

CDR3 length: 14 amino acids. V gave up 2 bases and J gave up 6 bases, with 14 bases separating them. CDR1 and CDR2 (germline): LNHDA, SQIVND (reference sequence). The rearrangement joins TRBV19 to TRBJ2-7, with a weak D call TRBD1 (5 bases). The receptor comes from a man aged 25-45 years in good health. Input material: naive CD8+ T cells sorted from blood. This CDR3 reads CASSITDPGPEQYF. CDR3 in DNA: TGTGCCAGTAGTATAACTGACCCAGGGCCCGAGCAGTACTTC.